This is a list of T cell receptor beta chains from one sample in a study of T cells in narcolepsy. Only in-frame clones appear in the TCRdb table, and some are missing; sequencing was by immunoSEQ multiplex PCR. The sample yields some 25,000 clones, 85% seen once. Sequenced sample: memory (CD45RA-) CD4+ T cells from blood. All receptors come from a human donor in good health. Both conserved end residues are part of each CDR3. A D gene is named only where the DNA matches it firmly. Size is omitted from some rows. Given values are once, few, many or a class for expanded clones.

>TRBJ2-7|once|TRBD2|TRBV19
CASSRLAGDLSYEQYF
TGTGCCAGTAGTAGACTAGCGGGGGACCTCTCCTACGAGCAGTACTTC
>TRBJ2-1|-|TRBD2|TRBV4-1
CASSQAPTAGAPYNEQFF
TGCGCCAGCAGCCAGGCCCCAACAGCGGGAGCCCCCTACAATGAGCAGTTCTTC
>TRBJ2-3|-|TRBD2|TRBV10-1
CANLASGSTLPAQYF
TGCGCCAACTTAGCTAGCGGGAGTACGTTACCAGCGCAGTATTTT
>TRBJ1-2|-|-|TRBV29-1
CSASGEEDYGYTF
TGCAGCGCCTCGGGGGAGGAGGACTATGGCTACACCTTC
>TRBJ1-2|-|-|TRBV19
CASREQGSNYGYTF
TGTGCCAGTAGAGAACAGGGTTCAAACTATGGCTACACCTTC
>TRBJ2-1|-|TRBD1|TRBV5-6
CASSFGTGAYNEQFF
TGTGCCAGCAGCTTCGGTACAGGGGCATACAATGAGCAGTTCTTC
>TRBJ2-5|-|-|TRBV6-5
CASGGTVQETQYF
TGTGCCAGCGGGGGGACGGTTCAAGAGACCCAGTACTTC
>TRBJ1-4|-|-|TRBV19
CASTWGTGNEKLFF
TGTGCCAGTACATGGGGGACGGGCAATGAAAAACTGTTTTTT
>TRBJ2-2|-|-|TRBV10-1
CASSEGGTGELFF
TGCGCCAGCAGTGAGGGGGGGACCGGGGAGCTGTTTTTT
>TRBJ2-3|-|-|TRBV7-8
CASSLEVASTDTQYF
TGTGCCAGCAGCTTAGAGGTAGCGAGCACAGATACGCAGTATTTT
>TRBJ1-1|-|TRBD1|TRBV19
CASSTRTGRTEAFF
TGTGCCAGTAGTACCCGGACAGGGAGGACTGAAGCTTTCTTT
>TRBJ2-3|-|-|TRBV9
CASSVPPGDTQYF
TGTGCCAGCAGCGTCCCTCCTGGAGATACGCAGTATTTT
>TRBJ2-6|-|TRBD1|TRBV5-8
CASSLTGASSGANVLTF
TGTGCCAGCAGCCTAACAGGGGCCAGCTCTGGGGCCAACGTCCTGACTTTC
>TRBJ1-5|-|-|TRBV6-1
CASSEAKGFQPQHF
TGTGCCAGCAGTGAAGCTAAAGGGTTCCAGCCCCAGCATTTT
>TRBJ2-1|-|TRBD2|TRBV11-2
CASSLGTSGIWEQFF
TGTGCCAGCAGCCTCGGGACTAGCGGGATTTGGGAGCAGTTCTTC
>TRBJ1-1|-|-|TRBV30
CACRDPLEAFF
TGTGCCTGTAGAGATCCTCTGGAAGCTTTCTTT
>TRBJ2-7|-|TRBD2|TRBV27
CASSFGTSDYEQYF
TGTGCCAGCAGTTTCGGGACTAGCGACTACGAGCAGTACTTC
>TRBJ2-5|-|TRBD2|TRBV5-5
CASSLLAGGAQETQYF
TGTGCCAGCAGCTTGCTAGCGGGAGGGGCCCAAGAGACCCAGTACTTC
>TRBJ1-2|-|-|TRBV6-5
CASTPRGGAGLGYTF
TGTGCCAGCACCCCCCGGGGCGGCGCGGGTCTCGGCTACACCTTC
>TRBJ1-1|-|-|TRBV11-2
CASSLEGVGTEAFF
TGTGCCAGCAGCTTAGAAGGGGTTGGCACTGAAGCTTTCTTT
>TRBJ2-7|-|-|TRBV19
CASSSLAISYEQYF
TGTGCCAGTAGTTCCCTAGCGATTTCCTACGAGCAGTACTTC
>TRBJ2-7|-|-|TRBV6-1
CASSARLEQYF
TGTGCCAGCAGTGCCCGACTCGAGCAGTACTTC
>TRBJ1-5|-|-|TRBV5-5
CASSLSVYNQPQHF
TGTGCCAGCAGCTTGTCCGTGTACAATCAGCCCCAGCATTTT
>TRBJ2-1|-|-|TRBV6-5
CASSYSLRAGEQFF
TGTGCCAGCAGTTACTCGCTCAGGGCGGGTGAGCAGTTCTTC
>TRBJ2-6|-|-|TRBV7-2
CASSSPRGAGANVLTF
TGTGCCAGCAGCTCCCCCCGGGGGGCCGGGGCCAACGTCCTGACTTTC
>TRBJ1-5|once|-|TRBV6-5
CASRSGGNQPQHF
TGTGCCAGCAGGTCGGGAGGCAATCAGCCCCAGCATTTT
>TRBJ2-1|-|-|TRBV28
CASSDEGWDDRNEQFF
TGTGCCAGCAGCGACGAGGGGTGGGACGACCGGAATGAGCAGTTCTTC
>TRBJ2-1|-|TRBD2|TRBV7-2
CASSLFVGGRMGQFF
TGTGCCAGCAGCTTATTTGTGGGAGGGCGAATGGGGCAGTTCTTC
>TRBJ2-7|once|-|TRBV7-8
CASSPSGSFYEQYF
TGTGCCAGCAGCCCCAGCGGGTCTTTCTACGAGCAGTACTTC
>TRBJ2-2|-|-|TRBV6-4
CASSPRGGLPPNTGELFF
TGTGCCAGCAGTCCCCGAGGGGGTTTGCCCCCCAACACCGGGGAGCTGTTTTTT
>TRBJ2-2|-|-|TRBV6-5
CASTRALGGTGELFF
TGTGCCAGCACCCGAGCCTTGGGGGGCACCGGGGAGCTGTTTTTT
>TRBJ2-7|-|-|TRBV4-1
CASSQVQGGSYEQYF
TGTGCCAGCAGCCAGGTACAGGGTGGTTCCTACGAGCAGTACTTC
>TRBJ2-3|-|TRBD2|TRBV11-1
CASSLEGLADF
TGTGCCAGCAGCTTAGAGGGACTAGCGGACTTT
>TRBJ1-5|-|TRBD1|TRBV6-5
CASTGTGGRQPQHF
TGTGCCAGCACCGGGACAGGGGGGCGTCAGCCCCAGCATTTT
>TRBJ2-7|-|-|TRBV2
CASMRSSYEQYF
TGTGCCAGCATGCGGAGCTCCTACGAGCAGTACTTC
>TRBJ2-3|-|TRBD1|TRBV5-3
CARRLSRDSSTDTQYF
TGTGCCAGAAGATTATCTAGGGACAGTTCCACAGATACGCAGTATTTT
>TRBJ2-5|once|TRBD2|TRBV30
CAWGAGGILQETQYF
TGTGCCTGGGGAGCGGGAGGTATCCTCCAAGAGACCCAGTACTTC
>TRBJ1-6|-|TRBD1|TRBV25-1
CASKLSGTGVPLHF
TGTGCCAGCAAACTCTCCGGGACAGGAGTTCCCCTCCACTTT
>TRBJ2-7|once|TRBD1|TRBV5-1
CASSPRTGVNYEQYF
TGCGCCAGCAGCCCCCGGACAGGGGTGAACTACGAGCAGTACTTC
>TRBJ1-6|once|TRBD1|TRBV4-1
CASSQVGTGNSPLHF
TGCGCCAGCAGCCAAGTGGGGACAGGGAATTCACCCCTCCACTTT
>TRBJ2-7|-|TRBD2|TRBV4-2
CASSQDSSGNYEQYF
TGTGCCAGCAGCCAAGATTCTAGCGGGAATTACGAGCAGTACTTC